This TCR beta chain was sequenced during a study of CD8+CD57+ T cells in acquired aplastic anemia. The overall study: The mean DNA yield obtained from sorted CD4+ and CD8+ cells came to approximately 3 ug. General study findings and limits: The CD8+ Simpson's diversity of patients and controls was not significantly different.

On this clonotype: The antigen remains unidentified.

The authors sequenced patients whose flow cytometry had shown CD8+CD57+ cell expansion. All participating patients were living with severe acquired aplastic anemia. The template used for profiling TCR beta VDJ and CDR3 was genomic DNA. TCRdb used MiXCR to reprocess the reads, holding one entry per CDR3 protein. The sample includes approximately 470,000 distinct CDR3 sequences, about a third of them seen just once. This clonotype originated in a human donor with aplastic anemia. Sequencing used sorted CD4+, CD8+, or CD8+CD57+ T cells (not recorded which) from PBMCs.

The CDR3, as DNA: TGTGCCAGTAGTATATGGTTCGCAGATACGCAGTATTTT. It is translated as CASSIWFADTQYF. The chain couples TRBV19 to TRBJ2-3; unclear D gene. CDR1 is LNHDA and CDR2 is SQIVND in the germline V gene (reference sequence). This CDR3 is built from 13 residues. Trimming removed 2 bases from V and 4 bases from J, with 7 bases in between.